A single sample gave rise to the 11 T cell receptor beta chains below, sequenced in a study of CD8 T cells in Susac syndrome. Reverse transcription of roughly 0.5 to 1 ug RNA was carried out with random hexamers. TCRdb fed the immunoSEQ multiplex PCR reads into MiXCR, producing one record per CDR3 protein. The data hold tens of thousands of distinct CDR3 sequences, with around 93% observed a single time. Sequencing was performed on CD8+ T cells from PBMCs. The receptors were gathered from a human donor with Susac syndrome.

V gene TRBV25-1 combines with J gene TRBJ2-5; unclear D gene. The CDR3 is made up of 13 amino acids. Deletions cut 0 bases from V and 5 bases from J, with 7 bases between. Germline V gene lookup returns CDR1 MGHDK and CDR2 SYGVNS. CDR3 region: CASSEYRIETQYF. DNA of the CDR3: TGTGCCAGCAGTGAATACCGGATTGAGACCCAGTACTTC.

The chain joins TRBV3-1 to TRBJ2-7; TRBD2 aligns across 7 bases. This CDR3 has 17 amino acids. J lost 0 bases, V lost 2 bases, and 10 bases had no gene match. Germline CDR1 reads LGHDT; CDR2 reads YNNKEL (reference sequence). CDR3 loop: CASSQRWAGEISYEQYF. The CDR3 coding sequence is TGTGCCAGCAGCCAAAGATGGGCGGGAGAGATCTCCTACGAGCAGTACTTC.

The chain uses TRBV7-2 and TRBJ2-1; D may correspond to TRBD1 or TRBD2 (5 bases each). Trimming left V 5 bases short and J 16 bases short, with 12 bases between. Per germline, CDR1 SGHTA and CDR2 FQGNSA. The CDR3 is 10 residues long. The CDR3 protein is CASSLGTAFF. For the CDR3, the DNA is TGTGCCAGCAGCCTCGGGACGGCATTCTTC.

The chain combines TRBV4-1 with TRBJ1-5; D is unclear. The ends were cut back, 0 bases at V and 0 bases at J, with 9 bases in the middle. The CDR3 sequence is 16 residues long. CDR1 and CDR2 from the germline V gene are MGHRA and YSYEKL. CDR3 residues: CASSQDAYYSNQPQHF. The CDR3 coding sequence is TGCGCCAGCAGCCAAGATGCATATTATAGCAATCAGCCCCAGCATTTT.

The chain uses TRBV24-1 and TRBJ2-7; D unresolved. V shed 4 bases and J shed 5 bases, with 11 bases lying between them. Germline V lookup: CDR1 KGHDR, CDR2 SFDVKD. The CDR3 extends over 13 amino acids. The CDR3 sequence: CATSDNDVHEQYF. CDR3 coding DNA: TGTGCCACCAGTGACAATGACGTCCACGAGCAGTACTTC.

The V call is TRBV5-6, the J call TRBJ2-1; 7 bases match TRBD2. Germline V gives CDR1 SGHDT, CDR2 YYEEEE. This CDR3 region has 14 residues. V lost 9 bases to trimming and J lost 0 bases; unmatched junction nucleotides: 6. The CDR3 here is CATSSGGSYNEQFF. CDR3 in DNA: TGTGCCACTTCTAGCGGAGGCTCCTACAATGAGCAGTTCTTC.

The V call is TRBV6-5, the J call TRBJ2-7, with D perhaps TRBD1 (6 bases). Germline V gene sequence: CDR1 MNHEY, CDR2 SVGAGI. The V end was cut by 5 bases, the J end by 0 bases, with 11 bases between. This CDR3 is built from 14 residues. The CDR3 sequence is CASSPTGFSYEQYF. The DNA for the CDR3 is TGTGCCAGCAGTCCCACAGGGTTCTCCTACGAGCAGTACTTC.

This clonotype was picked up one time. The chain links TRBV5-6 to TRBJ1-5; possibly TRBD1 for D (5 bases). Trimming removed 4 bases at V and 2 bases at J, with 16 bases between. Germline assignment: CDR1 SGHDT and CDR2 YYEEEE. The CDR3 consists of 16 residues. CDR3 sequence: CASSQHRSGGNQPQHF. The CDR3 nucleotides are TGTGCCAGCAGCCAGCACAGGTCGGGGGGCAATCAGCCCCAGCATTTT.

The chain employs TRBV5-6 and TRBJ2-4, with 7 bases identical to TRBD2. The CDR3 extends over 17 amino acids. V shed 0 bases, J shed 7 bases, and the junction held 13 bases outside the gene matches. Germline V gene data show CDR1 as SGHDT and CDR2 as YYEEEE. CDR3 sequence reads: CASSLGGLSESVNIQYF. CDR3 sequence (DNA): TGTGCCAGCAGCTTGGGGGGACTATCCGAAAGCGTCAACATTCAGTACTTC.

The chain couples TRBV18 to TRBJ2-5, with 7 bases fitting TRBD1. With V trimmed by 3 bases and J by 5 bases, 9 bases remained unmatched. From germline, CDR1 is KGHSH and CDR2 LQKENI. The CDR3 sequence is 15 residues long. CDR3 bases: TGTGCCAGCTCACCGCTCACAGGGGTCGTGGAGACCCAGTACTTC. Translating it yields CASSPLTGVVETQYF.

J is TRBJ1-5 and V is TRBV30; 7 bases align to TRBD1. CDR1 is GTSNPN, CDR2 SVGIG, per germline (reference sequence). This CDR3 region has 14 residues. The ends lost 1 base at V and 5 bases at J; junction bases unmatched: 5. This CDR3 reads CAWSGGGGYQPQHF. CDR3 nucleotides: TGTGCCTGGAGTGGGGGAGGGGGCTATCAGCCCCAGCATTTT.